The clone carrying this TCR beta chain was detected a few times. Its antigen remains unidentified. The sample originates from a study of response to subunit inactivated influenza vaccine. Whole-study results and caveats: Researchers suggested that each seasonal influenza vaccination recruits few new T cells.

The germline V gene encodes CDR1 SEHNR and CDR2 FQNEAQ (reference sequence). The CDR3 runs to 16 residues. V lost 5 bases, J lost 0 bases, and 14 bases lay in between. TCRdb passed the RT-PCR reads through MiXCR, listing each CDR3 protein once. The table has roughly 650,000 distinct CDR3 sequences, roughly 14% seen once. Sequencing used PBMCs from blood, obtained 12 days after vaccination. V usage is TRBV7-9 and J usage is TRBJ1-3; no reliable D call. This receptor was taken from a man aged 45-65 years who received an inactivated influenza vaccine. The CDR3: CASSPRTDPSGNTIYF. As DNA, the CDR3 is TGTGCCAGCAGCCCCCGGACCGACCCCTCTGGAAACACCATATATTTT.